This entry features one T cell receptor (beta chain) sequence. The antigen is undetermined. The data derive from a study of shared clonotypes between healthy human individuals. In the study overall: Three CD4 naive, three CD4 memory, two CD8 naive and one CD8 memory plate were used per donor.

Points from the study as a whole: The generation probabilities recorded for non-shared clonotypes fell below those of clonotypes shared by all four donors. Donor clonotype sharing was expected to depend on sequencing depth.

Sequencing was performed with immunoSEQ multiplex PCR; in TCRdb, only in-frame clones are kept and a portion is missing. The sample includes about 1.5 million clones, 96% of them seen just once. J was trimmed by 5 bases and V by 4 bases; bases with no gene match: 4. The CDR3 extends over 15 amino acids. Germline loops: CDR1 MNHNS, CDR2 SASEGT. This clonotype was sampled from a man aged 25 to 40 in good health. The chain links TRBV6-1 to TRBJ2-1; 11 bases match TRBD2. The source material was naive CD4+ T cells sorted from blood. The subset was: CD45RA+ positively selected. The DNA for the CDR3 is TGTGCCAGCAGTGTTAGCGGGAGGGCCGACAATGAGCAGTTCTTC. Its translation is CASSVSGRADNEQFF.